The TCR beta chain under discussion was sequenced for a study of blood T cell repertoires in COVID-19. Whole-study context: Acute and convalescent COVID-19 specimens originated in the United States, Italy and Spain. PBMCs, B-cell-depleted T cells, or T cells were the source of the cDNA or gDNA that made up the material.

Original analysis: Amplification with reference gene primers provided the estimates of nucleated cell counts. Only in-frame clones appear in the TCRdb table, and some are missing; sequencing was by immunoSEQ multiplex PCR. V, J and clone size reflect that table, while D and trimming were determined from the DNA. The table includes fewer than 250,000 clones, approximately 85% detected once. The V segment lost 2 bases and the J segment 7 bases; nucleotides outside the gene matches: 12. This CDR3 region has 17 residues. Germline values: CDR1 MNHNS, CDR2 SASEGT. The TCR sequence derives from a woman aged 70-85 years with active or convalescent COVID-19. Input material: peripheral blood. The V and J genes are TRBV6-1 and TRBJ2-7; 12 bases match TRBD2. This chain's CDR3 is CASSETSGRYRQGEQYF. Here the CDR3 DNA reads TGTGCCAGCAGTGAAACTAGCGGGAGGTACAGACAGGGGGAGCAGTACTTC.